The 17 T cell receptor beta chains reported below all come from one sample, sequenced in a study of T cells in Graves' hyperthyroidism and ophthalmopathy. Authors of the study amplified TCR beta CDR3 regions from RNA transcripts. Carried out on the TCR CDR3, a first-round RT-PCR used the HTBI primer set. Each CDR3 protein gets one entry after TCRdb re-called the multiplex PCR reads with MiXCR. The sample lists about 350,000 distinct CDR3 sequences; over 12% were seen once. Material: blood. Source of these receptors: a woman aged 55-69 years with Graves' ophthalmopathy.

This clonotype was counted a few times. The chain has TRBV9 and TRBJ1-2; 11 bases match TRBD1. J lost 8 bases, V lost 2 bases, and 2 bases had no gene match. Germline CDR1 is SGDLS and CDR2 is YYNGEE. The CDR3 spans 13 residues. CDR3 nucleotides: TGTGCCAGCAGCGTTGGACAGGGGGCAGGCTACACCTTC. Translated: CASSVGQGAGYTF.

The table lists this clonotype with many counts. The V and J genes are TRBV30 and TRBJ1-5; 7 nucleotides agree with TRBD1. The CDR3 contains 14 residues. Trimming took 0 bases from V and 11 from J; bases not matched to a gene: 10. CDR1 and CDR2 from the germline V gene are GTSNPN and SVGIG (reference sequence). The CDR3 coding sequence is TGTGCCTGGAGTGTACAGGGGAAATCATCGACCCAGCATTTT. Its protein is CAWSVQGKSSTQHF.

This clonotype was seen a few times. A much larger clone is a single base away; this may be a read error. The J gene is TRBJ2-7, the V gene TRBV7-2; 10 bases map to TRBD2. CDR3 length: 14 amino acids. Per germline, CDR1 SGHTA and CDR2 FQGNSA. The CDR3 sequence: CASSFTSGAYGQYF. The DNA for the CDR3 is TGTGCCAGCAGCTTCACTAGCGGGGCATACGGGCAGTACTTC.

This clonotype was seen at least ten times. The chain joins TRBV6-2 or TRBV6-3 to TRBJ1-1; D perhaps matches TRBD1 (5 bases). V was pared by 4 bases and J by 5 bases, with 8 bases between. This CDR3 has 12 residues. In germline, CDR1 is MNHEY, CDR2 SVGEGT. The CDR3 DNA sequence: TGTGCCAGCAGTTCGGGGGGGACTGAAGCTTTCTTT. It specifies CASSSGGTEAFF.

This clonotype was counted at least ten times. This chain joins TRBV11-2 and TRBJ2-1, with TRBD1 identical over 10 bases. V gave up 1 base and J gave up 7 bases; unmatched junction bases: 4. The CDR3 spans 15 residues. Germline V gene lookup returns CDR1 SGHAT and CDR2 FQNNGV. CDR3: CASSLGDRGRNEQFF. In nucleotides, the CDR3 is TGTGCCAGCAGCTTAGGGGACAGGGGCCGTAATGAGCAGTTCTTC.

V and J are TRBV4-1 and TRBJ2-7; 8 bases map to TRBD1. Germline lookup yields CDR1 MGHRA and CDR2 YSYEKL. V shed 0 bases, J shed 7 bases, and the junction held 11 bases outside the gene matches. The CDR3 loop spans 16 amino acids. The CDR3: CASSQDLAGGAREQYF. The DNA of the CDR3 is TGCGCCAGCAGCCAAGATTTAGCAGGGGGCGCGCGGGAGCAGTACTTC.

The chain uses TRBV2 and TRBJ2-2, with 10 bases matching TRBD1. Germline V CDR1 and CDR2: SNHLY, FYNNEI. V shed 6 bases and J 8 bases; nucleotides not matched to a gene: 3. CDR3 size: 13 residues. CDR3 bases: TGTGCCAGCAGGGACAGGGGGACAGGGGAGCTGTTTTTT. As protein: CASRDRGTGELFF.

This chain joins TRBV29-1 and TRBJ2-1; D is uncertain. Germline V lookup: CDR1 SQVTM, CDR2 ANQGSEA. The length of the CDR3 is 14 residues. The V end lost 2 bases, the J end lost 2 bases, and 10 bases lay between the germline ends. CDR3 DNA: TGCAGCGTTGAATGGCTAGTGGCCTACAATGAGCAGTTCTTC. Translating gives CSVEWLVAYNEQFF.

This clonotype has ten or more counts. The chain has TRBV5-1 and TRBJ1-1, with a weak D call TRBD1 (6 bases). The germline CDR1 and CDR2 sequences are SGHRS and YFSETQ. Trimming cost V 3 bases and J 4 bases, with 13 bases left between them. CDR3 length: 14 amino acids. The CDR3 bases are TGCGCCAGCAGCTCGAACTTAGGGGGCACTGAAGCTTTCTTT. Its protein product is CASSSNLGGTEAFF.

This clonotype was picked up a small number of times. The rearrangement links TRBV5-1 to TRBJ2-3, with a possible D match to TRBD2 (5 bases). This CDR3 contains 16 residues. The germline V gene encodes CDR1 SGHRS and CDR2 YFSETQ. The V end was cut by 0 bases, the J end by 0 bases, with 11 bases between. CDR3 amino acids: CASSLADYSSTDTQYF. CDR3 coding DNA: TGCGCCAGCAGCTTGGCAGACTATTCTAGCACAGATACGCAGTATTTT.

The V and J genes are TRBV19 and TRBJ2-1, with a weak D call TRBD1 (5 bases). The V end was cut by 1 base, the J end by 0 bases, with 10 bases between. The length of the CDR3 is 16 residues. The germline V gene has CDR1 LNHDA and CDR2 SQIVND (reference sequence). The CDR3 loop is CASSIGGQVSYNEQFF. Written as DNA, the CDR3 is TGTGCCAGTAGTATAGGAGGACAAGTCTCCTACAATGAGCAGTTCTTC.

This clonotype was recorded many times. The chain has TRBV20-1 and TRBJ1-4, with 10 bases matching TRBD1. Trimming took 1 base from V and 7 from J; bases not matched to a gene: 3. The length of the CDR3 is 14 residues. Germline lookup yields CDR1 DFQATT and CDR2 SNEGSKA (reference sequence). The CDR3 sequence: CSARGQGAGEKLFF. The CDR3 nucleotides read TGCAGTGCTAGAGGACAGGGGGCTGGTGAAAAACTGTTTTTT.

This chain joins TRBV28 and TRBJ2-2; D is perhaps TRBD1 or TRBD2 (6 bases each). Trimming cost V 6 bases and J 1 base, with 15 bases left between them. CDR3 length: 16 amino acids. From germline, CDR1 is MDHEN and CDR2 SYDVKM. The CDR3 bases are TGTGCCAGCAGCCCCCGGGGGCGGGGGAACACCGGGGAGCTGTTTTTT. Translation gives CASSPRGRGNTGELFF.

For this clonotype: This may arise from a read error, as a much more abundant clone is one base away. The rearrangement links TRBV7-2 to TRBJ2-7; D gene unclear. V was cut by 6 bases and J by 6 bases, with 12 bases left in between. CDR1 and CDR2 from the germline V gene are SGHTA and FQGNSA. CDR3 size: 12 residues. CDR3 bases: TGTGCCAGCAGGCCAACCTTGAGCGAGCAGTACTTC. This sequence encodes CASRPTLSEQYF.

There are many counts of this clonotype. The chain has TRBV30 and TRBJ1-6; D might be TRBD1 (5 bases). The V gene lost 4 bases and the J gene lost 7 bases, with 17 bases spanning the gap. The CDR3 has 15 amino acids. Looked up from germline, CDR1 is GTSNPN and CDR2 is SVGIG (reference sequence). The CDR3: CAWNPTGRDNSPLHF. The DNA for the CDR3 is TGTGCCTGGAACCCCACGGGGAGGGACAATTCACCCCTCCACTTT.

V is TRBV4-1 and J is TRBJ1-5; 7 positions match TRBD1. Germline trimming cut 1 base from V and 3 bases from J; bases unmatched to any gene: 6. CDR3 length: 16 amino acids. Germline assignment: CDR1 MGHRA and CDR2 YSYEKL. The CDR3 DNA reads as TGCGCCAGCAGCCAAGTCGGCAGGGGGGACAATCAGCCCCAGCATTTT. Translated: CASSQVGRGDNQPQHF.

The rearrangement uses TRBV6-1 and TRBJ2-5; a weak D match, TRBD1 (5 bases). The CDR3 runs to 12 residues. V was trimmed by 6 bases and J by 4 bases, leaving 9 bases between them. Per germline, CDR1 MNHNS and CDR2 SASEGT. The CDR3 here is CASSRAPETQYF. Written as DNA, the CDR3 is TGTGCCAGCAGCAGGGCTCCAGAGACCCAGTACTTC.